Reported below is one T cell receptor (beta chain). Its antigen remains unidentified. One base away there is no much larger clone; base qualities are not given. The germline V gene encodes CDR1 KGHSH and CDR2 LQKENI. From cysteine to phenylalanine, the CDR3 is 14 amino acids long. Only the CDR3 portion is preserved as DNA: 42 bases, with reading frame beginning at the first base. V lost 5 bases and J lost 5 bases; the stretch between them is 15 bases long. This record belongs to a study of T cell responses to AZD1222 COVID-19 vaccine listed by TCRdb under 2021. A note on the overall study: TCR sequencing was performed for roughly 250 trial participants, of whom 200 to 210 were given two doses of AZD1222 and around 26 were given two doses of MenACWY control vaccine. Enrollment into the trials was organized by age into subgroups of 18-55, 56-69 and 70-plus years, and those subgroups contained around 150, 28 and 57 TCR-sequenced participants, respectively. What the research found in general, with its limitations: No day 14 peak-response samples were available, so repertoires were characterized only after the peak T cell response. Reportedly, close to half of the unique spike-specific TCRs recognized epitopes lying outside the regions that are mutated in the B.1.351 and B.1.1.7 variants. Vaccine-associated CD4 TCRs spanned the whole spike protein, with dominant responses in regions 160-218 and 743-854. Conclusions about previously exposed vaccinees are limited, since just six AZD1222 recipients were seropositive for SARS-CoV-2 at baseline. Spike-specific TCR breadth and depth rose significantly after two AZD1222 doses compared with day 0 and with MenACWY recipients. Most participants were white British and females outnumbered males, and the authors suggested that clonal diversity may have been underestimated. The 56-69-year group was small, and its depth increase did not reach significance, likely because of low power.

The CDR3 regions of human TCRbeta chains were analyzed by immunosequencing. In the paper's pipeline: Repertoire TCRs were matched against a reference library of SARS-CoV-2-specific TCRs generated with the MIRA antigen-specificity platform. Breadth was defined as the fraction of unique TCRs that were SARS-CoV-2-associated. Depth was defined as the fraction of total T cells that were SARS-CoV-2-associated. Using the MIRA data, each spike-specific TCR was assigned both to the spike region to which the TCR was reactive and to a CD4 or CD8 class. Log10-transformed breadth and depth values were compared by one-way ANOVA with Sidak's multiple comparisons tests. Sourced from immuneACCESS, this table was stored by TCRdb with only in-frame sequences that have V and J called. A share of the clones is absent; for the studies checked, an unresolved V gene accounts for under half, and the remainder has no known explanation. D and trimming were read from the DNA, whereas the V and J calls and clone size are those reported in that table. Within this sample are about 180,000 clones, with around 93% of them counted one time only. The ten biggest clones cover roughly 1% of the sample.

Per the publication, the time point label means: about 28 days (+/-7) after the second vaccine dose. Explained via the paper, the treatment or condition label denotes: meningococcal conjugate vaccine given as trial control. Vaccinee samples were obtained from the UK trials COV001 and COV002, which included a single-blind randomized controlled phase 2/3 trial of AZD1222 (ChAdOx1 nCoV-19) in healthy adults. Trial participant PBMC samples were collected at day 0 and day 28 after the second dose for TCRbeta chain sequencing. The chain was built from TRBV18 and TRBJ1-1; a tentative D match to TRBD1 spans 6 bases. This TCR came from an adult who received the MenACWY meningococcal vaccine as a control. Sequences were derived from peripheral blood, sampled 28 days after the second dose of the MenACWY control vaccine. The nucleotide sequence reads TGTGCCAGCTCATCGACTACAGGGTTAACTGAAGCTTTCTTT. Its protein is CASSSTTGLTEAFF.